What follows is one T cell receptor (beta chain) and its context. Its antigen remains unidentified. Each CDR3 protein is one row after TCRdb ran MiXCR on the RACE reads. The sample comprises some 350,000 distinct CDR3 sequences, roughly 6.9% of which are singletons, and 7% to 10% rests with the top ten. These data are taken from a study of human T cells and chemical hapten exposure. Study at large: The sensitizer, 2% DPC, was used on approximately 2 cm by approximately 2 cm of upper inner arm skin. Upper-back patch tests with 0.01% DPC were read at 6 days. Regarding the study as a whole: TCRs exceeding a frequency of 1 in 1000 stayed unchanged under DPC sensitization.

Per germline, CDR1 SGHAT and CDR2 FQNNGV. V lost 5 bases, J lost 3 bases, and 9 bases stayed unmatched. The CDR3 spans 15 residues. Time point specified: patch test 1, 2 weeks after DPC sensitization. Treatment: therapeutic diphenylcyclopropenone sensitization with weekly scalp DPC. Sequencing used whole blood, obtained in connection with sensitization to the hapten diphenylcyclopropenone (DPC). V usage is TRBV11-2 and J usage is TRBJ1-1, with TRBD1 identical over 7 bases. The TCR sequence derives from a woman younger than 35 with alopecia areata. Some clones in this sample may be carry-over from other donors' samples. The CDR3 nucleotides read TGTGCCAGCAGCATTAGGGGGGACAGATACACTGAAGCTTTCTTT. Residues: CASSIRGDRYTEAFF.